This T cell receptor (beta chain) emerged from a study of CD8+ T cells in alopecia areata. The wider study: Each day, treated patients took oral tofacitinib twice, at 5 to 10 mg per dose. Study conclusions and caveats: Scalp clonality and expanded CD8+ clones among the top 100 fell significantly with tofacitinib.

A remark on this clone: What it binds is unknown.

The CDR3 length is 14 residues. Germline V gene data show CDR1 as SGHTA and CDR2 as FQGTGA. V was trimmed by 0 bases and J by 7 bases, leaving 13 bases between them. Regarding treatment: oral pan-JAK inhibitor, 5-10 mg twice daily. Isolation of CD4+ and CD8+ T cells from PBMCs was achieved by sorting. Reverse transcription of extracted RNA yielded cDNA, which provided the sequencing template. The assay was immunoSEQ multiplex PCR, and TCRdb's table has in-frame clones only and misses some. The sample shows fewer than 100,000 clones, about two thirds of them seen only once. The V and J genes are TRBV7-3 and TRBJ2-7; D is perhaps TRBD2 (7 bases). This TCR derives from a human donor with alopecia areata. The source was CD8+ T cells sorted from blood, collected at week 44, from a patient treated with tofacitinib. CDR3 bases: TGTGCCAGCAGCTTAACTGCGGGGGCGCGGGAGCAGTACTTC. It yields the protein CASSLTAGAREQYF.